This entry concerns a single T cell receptor beta chain. Its antigen is undetermined. Other DNA sequences in this sample translate to the same CDR3. Since all of the isolated RNA was reverse transcribed, expressed TCRB transcripts were what got sequenced. Generated by immunoSEQ multiplex PCR, the TCRdb table keeps only in-frame clones and is missing some. The sample includes 200,000 to 300,000 clones, roughly two thirds seen only once; the top ten take around 0.05%. The V and J ends lost 5 bases and 3 bases, in that order; junction bases with no gene match: 5. CDR3 length: 13 amino acids. Germline V gives CDR1 GTSNPN, CDR2 SVGIG (reference sequence). The data originate from a study of beta chain features in type 1 diabetes. Study results and caveats: Shorter templates may be favored by PCR, equally so in patients and controls.

Specimen: naive CD4+ T cells from blood. The chain combines TRBV30 with TRBJ2-7; 9 nucleotides line up with TRBD1. The sequence derives from a man aged 30 to 39 in good health. This CDR3 reads CAWAGTGSYEQYF. The CDR3 nucleotides are TGTGCCTGGGCCGGGACAGGGAGCTACGAGCAGTACTTC.